Presented here are 27 T cell receptor beta chains from one specimen sequenced in a study of PD-1 blockade in mismatch repair-deficient tumors (TCRdb year 2017). Libraries came from the immunoSEQ multiplex PCR assay. Here the immuneACCESS table is served through TCRdb, limited to in-frame sequences with V and J called. Missing clones are a known gap in these copies; in checked studies unresolved V genes cover under half, and the rest lacks a known reason. Across this sample there are 90,000 to 130,000 clones, with roughly 80% seen only once. The leading ten clones occupy 4% to 6% of the sample. Sequenced material: peripheral blood, taken about 60 weeks after starting pembrolizumab. The receptors derive from an adult with mismatch repair-deficient cancer.

This clone has a single count. This chain links TRBV4-3 with TRBJ1-2; perhaps TRBD1 as D (5 bases). V gave up 1 base and J gave up 7 bases, with 16 bases separating them. Germline V CDR1 and CDR2: LGHNA, YSLEER. The CDR3 spans 15 residues. In DNA form, the CDR3 reads TGCGCCAGCAGCCAAGCGGATGACAGTGCCATTGGCTACACCTTC. It is translated as CASSQADDSAIGYTF.

The count of this clone is one. The rearrangement uses TRBV5-4 and TRBJ2-7; D could derive from TRBD1 or TRBD2 (5 bases each). Per germline, CDR1 SGHNT and CDR2 YYREEE (reference sequence). V lost 4 bases, J lost 2 bases, and 10 bases lay in between. The length of the CDR3 is 13 residues. The CDR3 protein is CASSPGTAYEQYF. The DNA for the CDR3 is TGTGCCAGCAGCCCCGGGACGGCCTACGAGCAGTACTTC.

The CDR3 region is CASSQGQGAWQPQHF. The CDR3 region has the DNA TGCGCCAGCAGCCAAGGGCAGGGGGCATGGCAGCCCCAGCATTTT. The chain couples TRBV4-1 to TRBJ1-5, with 8 bases lining up with TRBD1. The germline V gene encodes CDR1 MGHRA and CDR2 YSYEKL. The CDR3 runs 15 residues. The V segment lost 1 base and the J segment 7 bases; nucleotides outside the gene matches: 6.

V is TRBV6-1 and J is TRBJ2-1; D is perhaps TRBD1 (6 bases). CDR1 and CDR2 from the germline V gene are MNHNS and SASEGT. V was pared by 2 bases and J by 6 bases, with 8 bases between. This CDR3 comprises 13 residues. CDR3 sequence: CASSENRVNEQFF. CDR3 nucleotides: TGTGCCAGCAGTGAAAACAGGGTCAATGAGCAGTTCTTC.

The chain uses TRBV27 and TRBJ1-2; D gene uncertain. The CDR3 loop spans 14 amino acids. Trimming removed 2 bases from V and 5 bases from J, with 12 bases in between. Germline V lookup: CDR1 MNHEY, CDR2 SMNVEV (reference sequence). The CDR3 sequence is CASSLKGIDYGYTF. CDR3 bases: TGTGCCAGCAGTTTAAAGGGAATCGATTATGGCTACACCTTC.

This clone showed up just a few times. The V and J genes are TRBV2 and TRBJ2-7; 10 bases agree with TRBD2. The junction had 5 bases not matched to a gene; V was cut back by 1 base and J by 2 bases. The CDR3 contains 16 residues. In germline, CDR1 is SNHLY, CDR2 FYNNEI. This CDR3 is CASSEGWLAGAYEQYF. Written as DNA, the CDR3 is TGTGCCAGCAGTGAAGGATGGCTAGCGGGAGCCTACGAGCAGTACTTC.

The chain recombines TRBV11-2 with TRBJ2-1; TRBD2 is a possible D gene (6 bases). CDR3 length: 15 amino acids. V was pared by 3 bases and J by 10 bases, with 19 bases between. Germline V lookup: CDR1 SGHAT, CDR2 FQNNGV. Here the CDR3 reads CASSFLGTDLGEQFF. Here the CDR3 DNA reads TGTGCCAGCAGCTTTCTCGGGACTGATCTTGGGGAGCAGTTCTTC.

This chain uses TRBV9 with TRBJ2-1; 7 positions agree with TRBD2. This CDR3 comprises 17 residues. Germline lookup yields CDR1 SGDLS and CDR2 YYNGEE. The V segment lost 0 bases and the J segment 8 bases; nucleotides outside the gene matches: 14. CDR3: CASSVGVGLAEEDEQFF. As DNA, the CDR3 is TGTGCCAGCAGCGTAGGAGTGGGTCTAGCGGAGGAGGATGAGCAGTTCTTC.

The chain combines TRBV18 with TRBJ1-1; tentative D call: TRBD1 (5 bases). Trimming pared 4 bases from V and 8 bases from J, leaving 17 bases between. The CDR3 loop spans 14 amino acids. Germline loops: CDR1 KGHSH, CDR2 LQKENI. This chain's CDR3 is CASSLRHGTEEAFF. The CDR3 nucleotides are TGTGCCAGCTCACTAAGACACGGGACGGAAGAAGCTTTCTTT. Combining the CDR3 with reference TRBV18 and TRBJ1-1 gives the whole variable domain NAGVMQNPRHLVRRRGQEARLRCSPMKGHSHVYWYRQLPEEGLKFMVYLQKENIIDESGMPKERFSAEFPKEGPSILRIQQVVRGDSAAYFCASSLRHGTEEAFFGQGTRLTVV.

The genes are TRBV10-3 and TRBJ2-7; 13 nucleotides line up with TRBD2. The V gene end was trimmed by 4 bases and the J gene end by 3 bases; junction bases not matched to a gene: 0. Germline CDR1 ENHRY, CDR2 SYGVKD. This CDR3 comprises 14 residues. The CDR3 DNA reads TGTGCCATCAGTGGGACTAGCGGGAGCTACGAGCAGTACTTC. It encodes CAISGTSGSYEQYF.

This clone was picked up one time. V usage is TRBV18 and J usage is TRBJ2-6, with 7 bases aligning to TRBD1. J was trimmed by 2 bases and V by 4 bases; bases with no gene match: 5. The CDR3 contains 16 residues. Germline lookup yields CDR1 KGHSH and CDR2 LQKENI. CDR3 coding DNA: TGTGCCAGCTCACGAATCCAGGGGGCTGGGGCCAACGTCCTGACTTTC. Its protein product is CASSRIQGAGANVLTF.

V usage is TRBV6-5 and J usage is TRBJ1-1, with a tentative D call TRBD1 (5 bases). The CDR3 contains 13 residues. Trimming stripped 5 bases from V and 1 base from J, with 8 bases between. Germline CDR1 is MNHEY and CDR2 is SVGAGI. The CDR3 bases are TGTGCCAGCAGTAATACAGGGAACACTGAAGCTTTCTTT. It specifies CASSNTGNTEAFF.

The chain joins TRBV4-3 to TRBJ2-1; 8 nucleotides agree with TRBD2. The trim removed 0 bases at V and 13 bases at J, leaving 11 bases unmatched. The CDR3 has 15 residues. CDR1 and CDR2 (germline): LGHNA, YSLEER. The CDR3 reads CASSQELSGRFEQFF. The CDR3 DNA sequence: TGCGCCAGCAGCCAAGAGTTAAGCGGGAGATTTGAACAGTTCTTC.

This clone was counted once. The chain uses TRBV7-9 and TRBJ2-4; 10 nucleotides agree with TRBD1. CDR1 and CDR2 from the germline V gene are SEHNR and FQNEAQ (reference sequence). There are 15 residues in the CDR3. V dropped 2 bases and J dropped 6; count of bases not matched to a gene: 4. Written as DNA, the CDR3 is TGTGCCAGCAGCTTAAACCGGGACAGGGGAAACATTCAGTACTTC. Translation gives CASSLNRDRGNIQYF.

This clone was seen repeatedly, ten times or more. The rearrangement uses TRBV5-4 and TRBJ1-2, with 9 bases identical to TRBD1. Germline CDR1 SGHNT, CDR2 YYREEE (reference sequence). The V gene end was trimmed by 3 bases and the J gene end by 2 bases; junction bases not matched to a gene: 5. This CDR3 comprises 15 residues. CDR3 nucleotides: TGTGCCAGCAGCTACTCCGGGACAGGGAACTATGGCTACACCTTC. Residues: CASSYSGTGNYGYTF.

The CDR3: CASSYSGDRGQPQHF. The CDR3 bases are TGTGCCAGCAGTTACTCCGGGGACAGGGGTCAGCCCCAGCATTTT. The V and J genes are TRBV6-6 and TRBJ1-5; TRBD1 matches 10 bases. V was clipped by 0 bases and J by 6 bases; unmatched bases: 2. The CDR3 is 15 residues long. Germline V lookup: CDR1 MNHNY, CDR2 SVGAGI (reference sequence).

This clone ranks as medium-sized. Written as DNA, the CDR3 is TGTGCCAGCACTGCCCGAGGCTACACCTTC. Translating gives CASTARGYTF. The chain couples TRBV6-1 to TRBJ1-2; no definite D call. The CDR3 spans 10 residues. V dropped 7 bases and J dropped 8 bases, with 8 bases sitting between them. CDR1 MNHNS and CDR2 SASEGT come from the germline V gene.

There are a few counts of this clone. This chain links TRBV5-4 with TRBJ2-7, with TRBD2 matching over 11 bases. This CDR3 contains 14 residues. Germline loops: CDR1 SGHNT, CDR2 YYREEE (reference sequence). Losses at the gene ends were 4 bases for V and 3 bases for J; bases not matched to a gene: 3. Here the CDR3 reads CASSIAGGFYEQYF. The DNA of the CDR3 is TGTGCCAGCAGCATAGCGGGAGGGTTCTACGAGCAGTACTTC.

This clone is medium-sized (0.01 to 0.1%) by share. The rearrangement joins TRBV5-1 to TRBJ2-7; perhaps TRBD2 as D (5 bases). The ends were cut back, 4 bases at V and 6 bases at J, with 11 bases in the middle. This CDR3 is 12 amino acids long. The germline CDR1 and CDR2 sequences are SGHRS and YFSETQ. The CDR3 DNA follows: TGCGCCAGCAGCCCGGAACGGGGCGAGCAGTACTTC. Translating gives CASSPERGEQYF.

This chain links TRBV27 with TRBJ2-7, with 7 bases lining up with TRBD1. Germline CDR1 is MNHEY and CDR2 is SMNVEV (reference sequence). The CDR3 consists of 15 residues. The trim removed 4 bases at V and 1 base at J, leaving 7 bases unmatched. In DNA, the CDR3 is TGTGCCAGCAGTTATTTCAGGGGGTCATCCTACGAGCAGTACTTC. Translating it yields CASSYFRGSSYEQYF.

Note on this clone: The sample holds other DNA sequences that translate to the same CDR3. The chain carries TRBV19 and TRBJ1-1; no clear D. Per germline, CDR1 LNHDA and CDR2 SQIVND (reference sequence). This CDR3 has 13 amino acids. The germline V and J ends were trimmed by 4 bases and 3 bases, with 9 bases remaining between them. The CDR3 region is CASSNTKDTEAFF. The CDR3 DNA follows: TGTGCCAGTAGTAATACGAAGGACACTGAAGCTTTCTTT.

CDR3 DNA sequence: TGTGCCACCACCAAAATCGGCAATCAGCCCCAGCATTTT. It yields the protein CATTKIGNQPQHF. The chain links TRBV7-8 to TRBJ1-5; D not certain. CDR1 and CDR2 from the germline V gene are SGHVS and FQNEAQ. This CDR3 has 13 residues. V was cut by 10 bases and J by 2 bases, with 12 bases left in between.

The J gene is TRBJ2-7, the V gene TRBV27; D gene uncertain. The CDR3 has 15 residues. V dropped 3 bases and J dropped 1 base, with 13 bases sitting between them. Germline-derived CDR1 and CDR2 are MNHEY and SMNVEV (reference sequence). The CDR3 sequence: CASSLGSSNSYEQYF. For the CDR3, the DNA is TGTGCCAGCAGTTTGGGCTCTAGTAATTCCTACGAGCAGTACTTC.

This clone was counted only a few times. The CDR3 DNA follows: TGTGCCAGCAGCACCCAGGGGAGGTATGGCTACACCTTC. Translated, it gives CASSTQGRYGYTF. The chain uses TRBV11-2 and TRBJ1-2, with D tentatively TRBD1 (6 bases). CDR1 is SGHAT, CDR2 FQNNGV, per germline. V was cut by 5 bases and J by 5 bases, with 12 bases left in between. The CDR3 has 13 residues.

J is TRBJ2-1 and V is TRBV23-1, with TRBD1 matching 9 bases. Being an ORF, TRBV23-1 has a function that is uncertain. This CDR3 region has 16 residues. J gave up 5 bases and V 5 bases, and 10 bases lay outside the gene matches. The CDR3 sequence is CASSSHGQGQNNEQFF. The CDR3 nucleotides are TGCGCCAGCAGTTCGCACGGACAGGGGCAAAACAATGAGCAGTTCTTC.

The rearrangement links TRBV7-2 to TRBJ2-5; TRBD1 matches 7 bases. V trimming: 2 bases; J trimming: 9 bases; junction bases outside the gene matches: 9. The CDR3 loop spans 14 amino acids. Germline assignment: CDR1 SGHTA and CDR2 FQGNSA. CDR3 protein: CASSLIGTAGSQYF. Here the CDR3 DNA reads TGTGCCAGCAGCTTAATAGGGACAGCCGGGTCCCAGTACTTC.

The CDR3 coding sequence is TGTGCCAGCAGCCCATGGACAGGGGAAGATGGCGAGCAGTACTTC. Translating it yields CASSPWTGEDGEQYF. The chain is built from TRBV5-6 and TRBJ2-7; 9 bases match TRBD1. The V gene end was trimmed by 4 bases and the J gene end by 6 bases; junction bases not matched to a gene: 11. Germline CDR1 is SGHDT and CDR2 is YYEEEE. The CDR3 has 15 residues.